This note documents a single T cell receptor beta chain sequence. The assay was immunoSEQ multiplex PCR, and TCRdb's table has in-frame clones only and misses some. The sample yields more than 55,000 clones, roughly 91% seen once. These data are taken from a study of T cell changes during pregnancy in multiple sclerosis. This specimen consisted of peripheral blood, obtained in the second trimester of pregnancy. This clonotype was obtained from a female donor with multiple sclerosis, enrolled in a pregnancy study.

CDR3 protein: CASRRQGGETQYF. In nucleotides, the CDR3 is TGTGCCAGCAGGAGACAGGGGGGAGAGACCCAGTACTTC. The chain has TRBV6-1 and TRBJ2-5, with 9 bases identical to TRBD1. Trimming at V came to 6 bases and at J to 4 bases, leaving 3 bases not matched to a gene. CDR1 and CDR2 (germline): MNHNS, SASEGT. The CDR3 is made up of 13 amino acids.